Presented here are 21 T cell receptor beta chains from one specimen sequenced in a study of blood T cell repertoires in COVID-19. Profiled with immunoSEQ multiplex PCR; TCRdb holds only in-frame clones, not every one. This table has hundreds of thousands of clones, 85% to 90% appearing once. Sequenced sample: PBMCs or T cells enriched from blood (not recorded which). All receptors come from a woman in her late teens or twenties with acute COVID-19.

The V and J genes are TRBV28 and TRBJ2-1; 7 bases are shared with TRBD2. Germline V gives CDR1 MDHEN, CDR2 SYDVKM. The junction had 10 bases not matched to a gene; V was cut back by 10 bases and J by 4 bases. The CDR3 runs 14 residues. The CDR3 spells CATRGLAAYNEQFF. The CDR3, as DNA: TGTGCCACCAGAGGGCTAGCGGCTTACAATGAGCAGTTCTTC.

The CDR3 spells CASSQDPGQGADTQYF. DNA of the CDR3: TGTGCCAGCAGCCAAGATCCCGGACAGGGGGCGGATACGCAGTATTTT. The J gene is TRBJ2-3, the V gene TRBV4-2; TRBD1 agrees at 11 bases. This CDR3 region has 16 residues. Germline V gives CDR1 LGHNA, CDR2 YNFKEQ. The trim removed 0 bases at V and 6 bases at J, leaving 5 bases unmatched.

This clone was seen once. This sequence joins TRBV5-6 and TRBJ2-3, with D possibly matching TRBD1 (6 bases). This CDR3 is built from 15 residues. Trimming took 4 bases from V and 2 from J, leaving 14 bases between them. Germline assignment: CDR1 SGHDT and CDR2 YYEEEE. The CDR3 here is CASSLPQGHTDTQYF. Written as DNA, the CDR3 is TGTGCCAGCAGCCTCCCCCAGGGGCACACAGATACGCAGTATTTT.

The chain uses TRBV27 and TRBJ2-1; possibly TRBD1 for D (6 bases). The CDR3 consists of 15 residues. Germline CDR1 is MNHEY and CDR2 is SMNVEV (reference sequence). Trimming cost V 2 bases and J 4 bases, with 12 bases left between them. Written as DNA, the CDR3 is TGTGCCAGCAGTTTAGGGCAGGGACATTACAATGAGCAGTTCTTC. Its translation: CASSLGQGHYNEQFF.

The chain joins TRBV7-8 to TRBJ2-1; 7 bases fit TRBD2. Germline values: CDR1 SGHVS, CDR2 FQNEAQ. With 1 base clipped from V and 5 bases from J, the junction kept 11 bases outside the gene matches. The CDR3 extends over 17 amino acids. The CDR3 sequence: CASSLEGGASGHNEQFF. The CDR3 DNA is TGTGCCAGCAGCTTAGAGGGTGGGGCTAGCGGCCACAATGAGCAGTTCTTC.

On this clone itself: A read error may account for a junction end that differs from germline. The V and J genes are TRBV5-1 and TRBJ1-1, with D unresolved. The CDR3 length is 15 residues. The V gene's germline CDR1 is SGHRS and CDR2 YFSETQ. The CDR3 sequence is CASSYPEPSNTEAFF. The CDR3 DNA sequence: TGCGCCAGCAGCTACCCGGAGCCAAGTAACACCGAAGCTTTCTTT.

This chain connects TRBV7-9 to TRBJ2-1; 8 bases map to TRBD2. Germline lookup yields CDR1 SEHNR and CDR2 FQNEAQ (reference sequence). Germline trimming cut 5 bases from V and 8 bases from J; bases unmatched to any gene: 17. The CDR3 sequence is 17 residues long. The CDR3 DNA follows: TGTGCCAGCAGCCCTACCCTAGGGAGCGGGAGTTACGATGAGCAGTTCTTC. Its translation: CASSPTLGSGSYDEQFF. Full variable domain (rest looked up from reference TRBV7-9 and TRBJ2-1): DTGVSQNPRHKITKRGQNVTFRCDPISEHNRLYWYRQTLGQGPEFLTYFQNEAQLEKSRLLSDRFSAERPKGSFSTLEIQRTEQGDSAMYLCASSPTLGSGSYDEQFFGPGTRLTVL.

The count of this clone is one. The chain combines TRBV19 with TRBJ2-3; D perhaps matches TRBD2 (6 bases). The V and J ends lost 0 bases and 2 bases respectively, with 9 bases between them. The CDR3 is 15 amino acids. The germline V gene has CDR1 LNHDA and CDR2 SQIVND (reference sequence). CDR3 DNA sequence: TGTGCCAGTAGTATAGATTGGGACTCCACAGATACGCAGTATTTT. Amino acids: CASSIDWDSTDTQYF.

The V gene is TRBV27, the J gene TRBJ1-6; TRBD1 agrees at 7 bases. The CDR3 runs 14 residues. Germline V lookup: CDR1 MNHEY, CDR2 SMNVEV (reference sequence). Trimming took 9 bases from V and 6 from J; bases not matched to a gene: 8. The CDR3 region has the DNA TGTGCCAGTACCCAGGGGGACACTAATTCACCCCTCCACTTT. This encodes CASTQGDTNSPLHF.

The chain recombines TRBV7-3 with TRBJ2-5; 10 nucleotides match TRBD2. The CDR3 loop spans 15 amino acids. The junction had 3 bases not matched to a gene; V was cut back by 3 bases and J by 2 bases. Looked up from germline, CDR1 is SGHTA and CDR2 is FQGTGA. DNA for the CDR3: TGTGCCAGCAGCTTCGGGACTAGCGCTCAAGAGACCCAGTACTTC. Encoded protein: CASSFGTSAQETQYF.

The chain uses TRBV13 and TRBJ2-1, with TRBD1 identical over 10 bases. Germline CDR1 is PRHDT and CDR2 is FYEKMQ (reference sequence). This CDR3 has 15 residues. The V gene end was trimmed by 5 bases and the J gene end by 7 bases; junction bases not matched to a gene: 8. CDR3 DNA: TGTGCCAGCAGCCCGACAGGGGGCGCGGGGAATGAGCAGTTCTTC. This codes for CASSPTGGAGNEQFF. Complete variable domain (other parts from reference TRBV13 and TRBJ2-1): AAGVIQSPRHLIKEKRETATLKCYPIPRHDTVYWYQQGPGQDPQFLISFYEKMQSDKGSIPDRFSAQQFSDYHSELNMSSLELGDSALYFCASSPTGGAGNEQFFGPGTRLTVL.

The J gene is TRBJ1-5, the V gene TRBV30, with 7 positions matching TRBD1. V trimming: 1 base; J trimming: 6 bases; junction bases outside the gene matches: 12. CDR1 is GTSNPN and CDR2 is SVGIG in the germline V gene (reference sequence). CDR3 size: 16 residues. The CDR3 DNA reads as TGTGCCTGGAGTGCGATGCAGGGGGTCGGTAGTCAGCCCCAGCATTTT. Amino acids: CAWSAMQGVGSQPQHF.

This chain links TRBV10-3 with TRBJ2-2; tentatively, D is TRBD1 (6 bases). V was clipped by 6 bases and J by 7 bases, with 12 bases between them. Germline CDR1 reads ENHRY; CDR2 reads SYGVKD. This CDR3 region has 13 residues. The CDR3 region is CAIRQGLGGELFF. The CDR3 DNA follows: TGTGCCATCAGGCAGGGGCTTGGCGGGGAGCTGTTTTTT.

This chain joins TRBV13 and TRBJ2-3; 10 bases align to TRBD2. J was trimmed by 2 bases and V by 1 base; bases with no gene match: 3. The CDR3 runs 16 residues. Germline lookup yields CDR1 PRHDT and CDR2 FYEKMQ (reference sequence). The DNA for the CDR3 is TGTGCCAGCAGCTTAGCTAGCGGGGGCCTCACAGATACGCAGTATTTT. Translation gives CASSLASGGLTDTQYF.

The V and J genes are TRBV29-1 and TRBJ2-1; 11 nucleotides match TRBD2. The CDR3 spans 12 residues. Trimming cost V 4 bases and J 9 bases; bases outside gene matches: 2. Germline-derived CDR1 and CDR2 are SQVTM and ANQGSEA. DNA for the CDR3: TGCAGCGTTGGCCTAGCGGGAGGTGAGCAGTTCTTC. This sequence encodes CSVGLAGGEQFF.

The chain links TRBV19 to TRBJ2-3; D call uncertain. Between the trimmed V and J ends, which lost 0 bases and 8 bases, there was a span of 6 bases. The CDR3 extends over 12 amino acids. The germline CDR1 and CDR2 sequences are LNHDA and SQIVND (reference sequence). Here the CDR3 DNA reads TGTGCCAGTAGTATAGATCGAGCTACGCAGTATTTT. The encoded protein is CASSIDRATQYF.

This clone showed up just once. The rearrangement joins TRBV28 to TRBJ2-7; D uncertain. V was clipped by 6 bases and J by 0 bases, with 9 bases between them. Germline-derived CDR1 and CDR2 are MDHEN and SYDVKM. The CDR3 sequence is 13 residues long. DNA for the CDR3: TGTGCCAGCAGATTTGAGAGCTCCTACGAGCAGTACTTC. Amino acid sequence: CASRFESSYEQYF.

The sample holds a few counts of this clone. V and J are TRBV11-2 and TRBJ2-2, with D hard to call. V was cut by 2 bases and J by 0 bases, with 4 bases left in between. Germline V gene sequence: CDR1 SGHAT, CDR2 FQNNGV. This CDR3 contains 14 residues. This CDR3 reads CASSLYTNTGELFF. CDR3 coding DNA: TGTGCCAGCAGCTTATACACGAACACCGGGGAGCTGTTTTTT.

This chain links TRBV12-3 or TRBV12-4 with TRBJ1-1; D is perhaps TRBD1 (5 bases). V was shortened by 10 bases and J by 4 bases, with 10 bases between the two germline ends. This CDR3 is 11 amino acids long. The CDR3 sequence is CATGGGTEAFF. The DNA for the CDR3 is TGTGCCACCGGGGGGGGCACTGAAGCTTTCTTT.

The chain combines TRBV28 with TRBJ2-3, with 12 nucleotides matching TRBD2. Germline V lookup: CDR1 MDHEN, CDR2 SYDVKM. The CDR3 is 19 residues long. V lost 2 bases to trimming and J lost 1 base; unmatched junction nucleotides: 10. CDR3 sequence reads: CASSLAPSGRAYGTDTQYF. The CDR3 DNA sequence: TGTGCCAGCAGTTTAGCTCCTAGCGGGAGGGCCTACGGCACAGATACGCAGTATTTT. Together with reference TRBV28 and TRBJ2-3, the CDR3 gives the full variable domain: DVKVTQSSRYLVKRTGEKVFLECVQDMDHENMFWYRQDPGLGLRLIYFSYDVKMKEKGDIPEGYSVSREKKERFSLILESASTNQTSMYLCASSLAPSGRAYGTDTQYFGPGTRLTVL.

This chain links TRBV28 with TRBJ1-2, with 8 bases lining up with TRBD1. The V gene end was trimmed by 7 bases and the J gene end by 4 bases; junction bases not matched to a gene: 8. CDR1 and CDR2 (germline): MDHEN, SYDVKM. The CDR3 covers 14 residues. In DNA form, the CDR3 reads TGTGCCAGCATCCTGCAGGGGGCGCGCTATGGCTACACCTTC. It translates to CASILQGARYGYTF.